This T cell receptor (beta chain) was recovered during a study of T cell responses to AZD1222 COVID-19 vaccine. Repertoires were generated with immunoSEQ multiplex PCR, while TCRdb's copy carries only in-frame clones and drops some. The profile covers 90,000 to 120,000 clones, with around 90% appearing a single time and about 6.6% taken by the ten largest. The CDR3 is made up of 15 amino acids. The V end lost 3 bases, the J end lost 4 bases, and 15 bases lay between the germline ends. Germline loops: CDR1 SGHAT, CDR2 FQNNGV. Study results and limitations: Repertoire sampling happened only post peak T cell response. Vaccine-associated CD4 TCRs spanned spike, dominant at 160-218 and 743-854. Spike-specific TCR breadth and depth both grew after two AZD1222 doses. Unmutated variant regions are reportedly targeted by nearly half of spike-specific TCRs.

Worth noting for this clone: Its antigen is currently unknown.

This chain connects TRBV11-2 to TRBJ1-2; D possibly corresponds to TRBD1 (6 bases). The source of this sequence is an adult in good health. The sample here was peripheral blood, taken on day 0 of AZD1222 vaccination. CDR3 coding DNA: TGTGCCAGCAGCTTGGGGGCGACAGGAATCTATGGCTACACCTTC. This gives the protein CASSLGATGIYGYTF.